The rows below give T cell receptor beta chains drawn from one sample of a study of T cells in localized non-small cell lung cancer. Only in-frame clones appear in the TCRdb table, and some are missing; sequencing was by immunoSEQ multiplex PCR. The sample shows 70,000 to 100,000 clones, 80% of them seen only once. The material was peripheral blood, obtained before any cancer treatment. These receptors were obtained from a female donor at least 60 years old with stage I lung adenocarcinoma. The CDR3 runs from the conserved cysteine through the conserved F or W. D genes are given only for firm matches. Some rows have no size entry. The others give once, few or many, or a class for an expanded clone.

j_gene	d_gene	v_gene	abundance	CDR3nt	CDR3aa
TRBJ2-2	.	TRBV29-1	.	TGCAGCGCCGAAGGCGGGGCCAAGGCGAGGGAGCTGTTTTTT	CSAEGGAKARELFF
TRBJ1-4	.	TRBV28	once	TGTGCCAGCAGTTTATTTATCGGAGGCGGGGGAAAACTGTTTTTT	CASSLFIGGGGKLFF
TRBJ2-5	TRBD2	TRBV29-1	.	TGCAGCGGCGGGACTAGCGGGAGTGGGGGGGAGACCCAGTACTTC	CSGGTSGSGGETQYF
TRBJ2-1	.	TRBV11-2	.	TGTGCCAGCAGCTACATCAGGGAGAATGAGCAGTTCTTC	CASSYIRENEQFF
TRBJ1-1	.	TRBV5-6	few	TGTGCCAGCAGCCCGTCCGCGACAGGGAACACTGAAGCTTTCTTT	CASSPSATGNTEAFF
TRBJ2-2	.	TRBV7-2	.	TGTGCCAGCACCCCAAGGACGGGGACTAACACCGGGGAGCTGTTTTTT	CASTPRTGTNTGELFF
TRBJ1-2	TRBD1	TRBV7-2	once	TGTGCCAGCAGCTCAGGGGGGTATGGCTACACCTTC	CASSSGGYGYTF
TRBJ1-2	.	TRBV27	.	TGTGCCAGCAGCCTAGGCCGTAACTATGGCTACACCTTC	CASSLGRNYGYTF
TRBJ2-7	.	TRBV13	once	TGTGCCAGCAGCCACCCACAGGGGAGGGAGCAGTACTTC	CASSHPQGREQYF
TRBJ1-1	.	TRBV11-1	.	TGTGCCAGCAGCTTAGCCCCCGGAGAATTGGGGGATGCTTTCTTT	CASSLAPGELGDAFF
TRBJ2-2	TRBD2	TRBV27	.	TGTGCCAGCAGTTCCCGCCCTATGGTAGCGGGTCACACCGGGGAGCTGTTTTTT	CASSSRPMVAGHTGELFF
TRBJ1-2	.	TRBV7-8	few	TGTGCCAGCAGCAAGCGGGACGGCAGTAACTATGGCTACACCTTC	CASSKRDGSNYGYTF
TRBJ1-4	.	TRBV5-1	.	TGCGCCAGCAGCTTGGCAGGTCTCGGGTTGCAGAATAATGAAAAACTGTTTTTT	CASSLAGLGLQNNEKLFF
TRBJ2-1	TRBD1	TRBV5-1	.	TGCGCCAGCAGCTTGGACGGGACAGCCTACAATGAGCAGTTCTTC	CASSLDGTAYNEQFF
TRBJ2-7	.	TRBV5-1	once	TGCGCCAGCAGCTCCTCCTACGAGCAGTACTTC	CASSSSYEQYF
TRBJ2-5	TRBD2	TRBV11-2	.	TGTGCCAGCAGCCCAAGGGGAGCGGGAGGGTACCAAGAGACCCAGTACTTC	CASSPRGAGGYQETQYF
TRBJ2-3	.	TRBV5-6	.	TGTGCCAGCAGCAGACTCCGGCCTAGCACAGATACGCAGTATTTT	CASSRLRPSTDTQYF